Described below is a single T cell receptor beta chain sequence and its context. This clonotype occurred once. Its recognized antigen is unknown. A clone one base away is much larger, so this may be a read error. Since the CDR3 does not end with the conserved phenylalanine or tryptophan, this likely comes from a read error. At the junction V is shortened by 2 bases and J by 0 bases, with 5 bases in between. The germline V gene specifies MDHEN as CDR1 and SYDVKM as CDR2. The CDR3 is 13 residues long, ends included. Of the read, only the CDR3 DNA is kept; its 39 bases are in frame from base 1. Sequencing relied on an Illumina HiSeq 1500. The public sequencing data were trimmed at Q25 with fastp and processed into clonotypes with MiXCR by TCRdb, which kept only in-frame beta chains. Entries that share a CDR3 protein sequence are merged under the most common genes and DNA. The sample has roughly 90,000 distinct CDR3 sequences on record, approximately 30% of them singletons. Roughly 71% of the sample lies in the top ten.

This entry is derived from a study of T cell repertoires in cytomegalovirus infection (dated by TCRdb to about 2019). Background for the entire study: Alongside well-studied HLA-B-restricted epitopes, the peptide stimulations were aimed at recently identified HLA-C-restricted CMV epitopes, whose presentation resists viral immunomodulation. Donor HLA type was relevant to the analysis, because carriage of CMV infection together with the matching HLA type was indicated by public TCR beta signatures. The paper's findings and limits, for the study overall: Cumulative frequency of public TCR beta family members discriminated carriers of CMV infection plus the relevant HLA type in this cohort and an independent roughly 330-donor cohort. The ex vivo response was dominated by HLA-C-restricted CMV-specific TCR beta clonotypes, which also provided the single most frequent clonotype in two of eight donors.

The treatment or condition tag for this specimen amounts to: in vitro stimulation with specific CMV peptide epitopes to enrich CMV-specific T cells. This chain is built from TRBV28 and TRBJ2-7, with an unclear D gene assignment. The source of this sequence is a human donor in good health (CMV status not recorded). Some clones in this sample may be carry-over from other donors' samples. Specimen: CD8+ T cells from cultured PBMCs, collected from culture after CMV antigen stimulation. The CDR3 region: CASSLRSSYEQYI. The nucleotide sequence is TGTGCCAGCAGTTTAAGATCCTCCTACGAGCAGTACATC.